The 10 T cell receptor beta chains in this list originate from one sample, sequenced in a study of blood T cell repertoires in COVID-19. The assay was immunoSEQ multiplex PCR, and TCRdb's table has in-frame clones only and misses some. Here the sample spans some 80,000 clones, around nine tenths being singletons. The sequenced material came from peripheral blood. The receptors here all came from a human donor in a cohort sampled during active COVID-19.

CDR3 coding DNA: TGTGCCAGCAGTTCGGCAGGCTATGGCTACACCTTC. It specifies CASSSAGYGYTF. This chain connects TRBV6-5 to TRBJ1-2; D remains ambiguous. Germline V gene data show CDR1 as MNHEY and CDR2 as SVGAGI. V lost 4 bases and J 4 bases, leaving 7 bases between the germline ends. This CDR3 contains 12 residues.

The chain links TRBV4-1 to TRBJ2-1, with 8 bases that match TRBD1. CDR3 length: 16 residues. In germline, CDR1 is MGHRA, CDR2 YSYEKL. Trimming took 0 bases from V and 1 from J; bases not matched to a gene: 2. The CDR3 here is CASSQDDRGSYNEQFF. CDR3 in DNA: TGCGCCAGCAGCCAAGATGACAGGGGTTCCTACAATGAGCAGTTCTTC.

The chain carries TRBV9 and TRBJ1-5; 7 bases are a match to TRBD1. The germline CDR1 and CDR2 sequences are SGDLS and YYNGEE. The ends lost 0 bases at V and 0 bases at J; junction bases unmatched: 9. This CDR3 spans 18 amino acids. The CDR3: CASSVEGAFRASNQPQHF. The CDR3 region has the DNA TGTGCCAGCAGCGTAGAGGGGGCGTTTAGGGCTAGCAATCAGCCCCAGCATTTT.

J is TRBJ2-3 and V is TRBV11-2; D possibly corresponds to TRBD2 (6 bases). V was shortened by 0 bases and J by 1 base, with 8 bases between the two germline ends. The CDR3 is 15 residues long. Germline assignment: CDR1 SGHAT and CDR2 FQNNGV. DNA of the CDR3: TGTGCCAGCAGCTTAGACGGGGGTGGCACAGATACGCAGTATTTT. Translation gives CASSLDGGGTDTQYF.

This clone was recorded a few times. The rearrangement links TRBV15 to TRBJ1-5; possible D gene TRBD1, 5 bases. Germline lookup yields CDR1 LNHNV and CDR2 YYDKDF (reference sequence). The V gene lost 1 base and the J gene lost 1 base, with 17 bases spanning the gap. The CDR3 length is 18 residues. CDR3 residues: CATSRGLGGSGSNQPQHF. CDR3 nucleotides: TGTGCCACCAGCAGAGGGTTGGGGGGATCGGGGAGCAATCAGCCCCAGCATTTT.

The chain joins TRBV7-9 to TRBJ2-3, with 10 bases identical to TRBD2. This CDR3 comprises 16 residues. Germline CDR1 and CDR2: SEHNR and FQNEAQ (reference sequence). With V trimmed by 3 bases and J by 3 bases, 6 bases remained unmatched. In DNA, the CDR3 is TGTGCCAGCAGCTTGATTAGCGGGGGGACAACAGATACGCAGTATTTT. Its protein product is CASSLISGGTTDTQYF. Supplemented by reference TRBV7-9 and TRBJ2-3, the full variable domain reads DTGVSQNPRHKITKRGQNVTFRCDPISEHNRLYWYRQTLGQGPEFLTYFQNEAQLEKSRLLSDRFSAERPKGSFSTLEIQRTEQGDSAMYLCASSLISGGTTDTQYFGPGTRLTVL.

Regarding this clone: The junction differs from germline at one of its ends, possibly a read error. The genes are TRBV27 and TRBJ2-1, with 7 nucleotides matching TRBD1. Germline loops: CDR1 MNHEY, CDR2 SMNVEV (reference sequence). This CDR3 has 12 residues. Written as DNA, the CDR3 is TGTGCCAGCAGGACTAATCCGGGACAGCCGCTCTTC. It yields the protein CASRTNPGQPLF.

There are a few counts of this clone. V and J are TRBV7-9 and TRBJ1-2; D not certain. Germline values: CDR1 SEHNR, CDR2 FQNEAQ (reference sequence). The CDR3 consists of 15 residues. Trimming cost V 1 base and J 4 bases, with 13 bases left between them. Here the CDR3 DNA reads TGTGCCAGCAGCTTAGAGGTGGTCGGGAGCTATGGCTACACCTTC. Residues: CASSLEVVGSYGYTF.

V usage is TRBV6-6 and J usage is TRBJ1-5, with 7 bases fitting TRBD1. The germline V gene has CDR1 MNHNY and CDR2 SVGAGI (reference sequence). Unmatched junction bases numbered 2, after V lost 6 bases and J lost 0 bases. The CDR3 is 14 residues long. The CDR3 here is CASSNRGSNQPQHF. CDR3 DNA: TGTGCCAGCAGCAACAGGGGTAGCAATCAGCCCCAGCATTTT.

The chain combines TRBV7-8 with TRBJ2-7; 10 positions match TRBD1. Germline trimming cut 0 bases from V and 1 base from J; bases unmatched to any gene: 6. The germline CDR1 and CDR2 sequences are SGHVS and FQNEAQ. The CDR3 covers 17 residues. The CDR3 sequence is CASSLAAGTGDSYEQYF. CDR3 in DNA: TGTGCCAGCAGCTTAGCCGCCGGGACAGGGGATTCCTACGAGCAGTACTTC.